A single sample is the source of the 10 T cell receptor beta chains below, sequenced in a study of patients and donors after allogeneic stem cell transplantation. TCRdb passed the RT-PCR reads through MiXCR, listing each CDR3 protein once. The sample has more than 850,000 distinct CDR3 sequences, approximately 18% seen once. The material sequenced was blood, either unsorted or a sorted T cell fraction (not recorded which). The source is a human donor who was either an allogeneic HSCT recipient or a stem cell or donor lymphocyte infusion donor (not recorded which). It is not recorded whose cells these are; they may come from a transplant donor.

A few counts support this clonotype. The CDR3 DNA follows: TGTGCCAGCAGTTTAGGCGACCCAGTTTATGGCTACACCTTC. Translation: CASSLGDPVYGYTF. The genes are TRBV12-3 or TRBV12-4 and TRBJ1-2, with D unclear. The CDR3 contains 14 residues. V shed 1 base and J shed 5 bases, with 11 bases lying between them.

V gene TRBV20-1 combines with J gene TRBJ1-5; D ambiguous. Germline V gene lookup returns CDR1 DFQATT and CDR2 SNEGSKA (reference sequence). V lost 2 bases and J 0 bases, leaving 11 bases between the germline ends. The CDR3 is made up of 15 amino acids. The CDR3 protein is CSARIQVDSNQPQHF. The DNA for the CDR3 is TGCAGTGCTAGAATCCAGGTGGATAGCAATCAGCCCCAGCATTTT.

This clonotype was recorded a few times. The chain links TRBV12-3 or TRBV12-4 to TRBJ2-7, with 7 bases aligning to TRBD1. This CDR3 is 14 amino acids long. With V trimmed by 5 bases and J by 2 bases, 6 bases remained unmatched. The CDR3: CASSLRGFTYEQYF. The DNA of the CDR3 is TGTGCCAGCAGTCTCAGGGGGTTCACCTACGAGCAGTACTTC.

This clonotype was seen repeatedly, ten times or more. V gene TRBV29-1 combines with J gene TRBJ1-6, with D possibly being TRBD1 (6 bases). Trimming removed 0 bases from V and 10 bases from J, with 19 bases in between. CDR1 and CDR2 from the germline V gene are SQVTM and ANQGSEA. There are 16 residues in the CDR3. The CDR3 reads CSVEDLRAGDLSPLHF. The CDR3 coding sequence is TGCAGCGTTGAAGATCTTCGGGCAGGGGATTTGTCACCCCTCCACTTT.

This clonotype has a handful of counts. This chain joins TRBV7-9 and TRBJ2-7, with TRBD2 matching over 7 bases. The CDR3 contains 16 residues. The junction had 12 bases not matched to a gene; V was cut back by 3 bases and J by 4 bases. Looked up from germline, CDR1 is SEHNR and CDR2 is FQNEAQ (reference sequence). CDR3 amino acids: CASSLRMGGGEYEQYF. CDR3 nucleotide sequence: TGTGCCAGCAGCTTGAGAATGGGCGGGGGAGAATACGAGCAGTACTTC.

This clonotype was picked up a small number of times. This chain links TRBV7-9 with TRBJ2-7; D may be TRBD1 or TRBD2 (5 bases each). The CDR3 covers 16 residues. The V end lost 3 bases, the J end lost 2 bases, and 17 bases lay between the germline ends. The germline V gene encodes CDR1 SEHNR and CDR2 FQNEAQ (reference sequence). The CDR3 loop is CASSFSNRDHTYEQYF. The DNA of the CDR3 is TGTGCCAGCAGCTTTTCAAACCGGGACCACACCTACGAGCAGTACTTC.

The V gene is TRBV4-2, the J gene TRBJ2-7; the D is unclear. This CDR3 comprises 13 residues. Per germline, CDR1 LGHNA and CDR2 YNFKEQ. V lost 1 base to trimming and J lost 6 bases, with 10 bases between them. CDR3 amino acids: CASSQGSPPEQYF. The CDR3 nucleotides read TGTGCCAGCAGCCAAGGCTCTCCCCCCGAGCAGTACTTC.

This clonotype was detected only a few times. CDR3 DNA sequence: TGTGCCAGCTCGGCGGGGGGTAGCCTTTACGAGCAGTACTTC. This gives the protein CASSAGGSLYEQYF. The chain joins TRBV7-2 to TRBJ2-7; the match to TRBD2 covers 8 bases. Trimming at V came to 8 bases and at J to 4 bases, leaving 10 bases not matched to a gene. The CDR3 totals 14 residues. Per germline, CDR1 SGHTA and CDR2 FQGNSA. The complete variable domain, with remaining parts taken from reference TRBV7-2 and TRBJ2-7, reads GAGVSQSPSNKVTEKGKDVELRCDPISGHTALYWYRQSLGQGLEFLIYFQGNSAPDKSGLPSDRFSAERTGGSVSTLTIQRTQQEDSAVYLCASSAGGSLYEQYFGPGTRLTVT.

The chain employs TRBV12-3 or TRBV12-4 and TRBJ1-6, with D perhaps matching TRBD1 (5 bases). The CDR3 totals 17 residues. V lost 2 bases to trimming and J lost 4 bases, with 15 bases between them. CDR3 DNA sequence: TGTGCCAGCAGTTTATCTAAGGGGCCTGGTTATAATTCACCCCTCCACTTT. It yields the protein CASSLSKGPGYNSPLHF.

The chain is built from TRBV5-5 and TRBJ1-6, with D possibly being TRBD1 (6 bases). Germline values: CDR1 SGHKS, CDR2 YYEKEE (reference sequence). This CDR3 is 14 amino acids long. V was clipped by 5 bases and J by 10 bases, with 16 bases between them. The CDR3 DNA reads as TGTGCCAGCAGTCTAGGGGGGCGTTGGTCACCCCTCCACTTT. Translating gives CASSLGGRWSPLHF. The full variable domain, completed using reference TRBV5-5 and TRBJ1-6, is DAGVTQSPTHLIKTRGQQVTLRCSPISGHKSVSWYQQVLGQGPQFIFQYYEKEERGRGNFPDRFSARQFPNYSSELNVNALLLGDSALYLCASSLGGRWSPLHFGNGTRLTVT.